These T cell receptor beta chains were read from a single sample in a study of cytomegalovirus exposure and HLA in healthy donors. Some clones are missing from TCRdb's copy, which holds only in-frame ones; the method was immunoSEQ multiplex PCR. The table lists about 93,000 clones, around three quarters of them singletons. The sample comprised PBMCs. The receptor source for this set is a young man in good health and CMV-seronegative. Both conserved end residues are part of each CDR3. The D gene is left open where the match is weak. A clone size is listed for some rows: how often the clone was seen (once, few, many), or a class if it is expanded.

v_call	d_call	clone_size	j_call	cdr3_aa	cdr3_nt
TRBV11-2	-	-	TRBJ1-1	CASSLNLGTEAFF	TGTGCCAGCAGCTTGAACCTAGGGACAGAAGCTTTCTTT
TRBV7-8	-	-	TRBJ1-1	CASSLLASSMNTEAFF	TGTGCCAGCAGCTTACTTGCATCCTCTATGAACACTGAAGCTTTCTTT
TRBV29-1	-	-	TRBJ1-1	CSVDVRGTLNTEAFF	TGCAGCGTTGACGTTCGGGGGACTCTGAACACTGAAGCCTTCTTT
TRBV7-6	-	-	TRBJ1-2	CASSLAREGYTF	TGTGCCAGCAGCTTAGCCCGCGAAGGCTACACCTTC
TRBV5-1	TRBD2	-	TRBJ2-3	CASSLTSGGASTDTQYF	TGCGCCAGCAGCTTAACTAGCGGGGGGGCTTCGACAGATACGCAGTATTTT
TRBV7-6	TRBD2	-	TRBJ2-5	CASSLRPGLAGAQETQYF	TGTGCCAGCAGCTTACGCCCGGGACTAGCGGGGGCTCAGGAGACCCAGTACTTC
TRBV13	TRBD1	-	TRBJ2-7	CASSSTGEIYEQYF	TGTGCCAGCAGCTCCACAGGGGAGATATACGAGCAGTACTTC
TRBV27	-	once	TRBJ2-7	CASSLSQASYEQYF	TGTGCCAGCAGTTTGAGTCAGGCGTCCTACGAGCAGTACTTC
TRBV19	TRBD1	-	TRBJ1-2	CASSITGGGDGYTF	TGTGCCAGTAGTATAACAGGGGGCGGTGATGGCTACACCTTC
TRBV5-1	-	few	TRBJ1-1	CASSLGGNTEAFF	TGCGCCAGCAGCTTGGGAGGGAACACTGAAGCTTTCTTT
TRBV7-3	TRBD2	-	TRBJ2-1	CASSLTSGLAGGRNEQFF	TGTGCCAGCAGCTTAACGTCGGGACTAGCGGGAGGGCGGAATGAGCAGTTCTTC
TRBV29-1	-	once	TRBJ1-2	CSVAPLLRDTATF	TGCAGCGTTGCACCACTACTCCGGGACACTGCCACCTTC
TRBV19	-	-	TRBJ1-5	CASSIGRNSNQPQHF	TGTGCCAGTAGTATAGGCAGGAATAGCAATCAGCCCCAGCATTTT
TRBV6-6	TRBD2	once	TRBJ2-1	CASQREPNEQFF	TGTGCCAGCCAGCGGGAACCCAATGAGCAGTTCTTC
TRBV7-9	-	-	TRBJ2-7	CATATGYPYEQYF	TGTGCCACCGCAACAGGTTACCCTTACGAGCAGTACTTC
TRBV7-2	-	once	TRBJ1-5	CASSEDGLLQHF	TGTGCCAGCAGCGAGGACGGACTCCTCCAGCATTTT
TRBV29-1	-	-	TRBJ2-5	CSVEPQNQETQYF	TGCAGCGTTGAACCCCAGAACCAAGAGACCCAGTACTTC
TRBV5-1	TRBD1	-	TRBJ1-1	CASSTRTGGNTEAFF	TGCGCCAGCAGCACAAGGACAGGGGGCAACACTGAAGCTTTCTTT
TRBV4-2	TRBD1	-	TRBJ2-3	CASSRVGSGQARTDTQYF	TGTGCCAGCAGCCGAGTTGGATCGGGACAGGCGAGAACAGATACGCAGTATTTT
TRBV10-3	TRBD1	-	TRBJ1-2	CAISESFRTGGYGYTF	TGTGCCATCAGTGAGTCGTTTAGGACAGGGGGCTATGGCTACACCTTC
TRBV11-3	-	-	TRBJ2-3	CASSSPWGRTSTDTQYF	TGTGCCAGCAGTTCGCCTTGGGGCCGAACTAGCACAGATACGCAGTATTTT
TRBV10-1	-	-	TRBJ2-3	CASSEGAGSGDTQYF	TGCGCCAGCAGTGAGGGAGCCGGGAGTGGGGATACGCAGTATTTT
TRBV6-6	-	-	TRBJ1-1	CASSSIDRMNTEAFF	TGTGCCAGCAGTTCAATCGACAGAATGAACACTGAAGCTTTCTTT
TRBV5-5	-	few	TRBJ1-5	CASSPGDQPQHF	TGTGCCAGCAGCCCGGGGGATCAGCCCCAGCATTTT
TRBV19	-	-	TRBJ1-1	CASSHLRGGMNTEAFF	TGTGCCAGTAGCCACCTTAGGGGCGGAATGAACACTGAAGCTTTCTTT
TRBV4-2	-	-	TRBJ1-4	CASSQVQGDDEKLFF	TGTGCCAGCAGCCAAGTCCAGGGTGATGATGAAAAACTGTTTTTT
TRBV5-1	TRBD2	once	TRBJ2-5	CASSLERGGVVETQYF	TGCGCCAGCAGCTTGGAGCGGGGGGGCGTGGTAGAGACCCAGTACTTC
TRBV5-4	TRBD2	-	TRBJ2-4	CASSLGASGRAGNIQYF	TGTGCCAGCAGCTTAGGGGCTAGCGGGAGGGCTGGAAACATTCAGTACTTC
TRBV15	-	-	TRBJ2-1	CATSRELAANEQFF	TGTGCCACCAGCAGAGAGTTAGCGGCCAATGAGCAGTTCTTC
TRBV10-3	TRBD1	-	TRBJ1-1	CAVVQGEGTEAFF	TGTGCCGTCGTCCAGGGGGAAGGCACTGAAGCTTTCTTT
TRBV6-1	-	-	TRBJ1-2	CASSVARGINYGYTF	TGTGCCAGCAGTGTAGCCAGGGGTATTAACTATGGCTACACCTTC
TRBV7-3	-	-	TRBJ1-2	CASSLGGPGEPNYGYTF	TGTGCCAGCAGCTTAGGAGGTCCGGGTGAACCTAACTATGGCTACACCTTC
TRBV7-2	-	-	TRBJ1-5	CASSLLGGDQPQHF	TGTGCCAGCAGCTTACTTGGCGGAGATCAGCCCCAGCATTTT
TRBV19	-	-	TRBJ2-1	CASNRRDNSYNEQFF	TGTGCCAGTAACCGCCGGGACAATTCATACAATGAGCAGTTCTTC
TRBV7-9	-	-	TRBJ2-5	CASSRVPRLETQYF	TGTGCCAGCAGCCGGGTCCCCCGTCTGGAGACCCAGTACTTC
TRBV29-1	-	-	TRBJ2-7	CSVAGLTDHSYEQYF	TGCAGCGTTGCAGGCCTGACAGACCACTCCTACGAGCAGTACTTC
TRBV4-2	-	-	TRBJ2-3	CASSQDWAPQYF	TGTGCCAGCAGCCAAGATTGGGCCCCCCAGTATTTT
TRBV2	-	few	TRBJ2-1	CASSEVSYNEQFF	TGTGCCAGCAGTGAAGTTAGCTACAATGAGCAGTTCTTC
TRBV6-5	TRBD2	few	TRBJ2-5	CASSVGTSRETQYF	TGTGCCAGCTCAGTCGGGACTAGCCGAGAGACCCAGTACTTC
TRBV7-6	-	-	TRBJ2-1	CASSLVDGSGWGRSYNEQFF	TGTGCCAGCAGCTTAGTGGACGGGTCGGGGTGGGGAAGGTCCTACAATGAGCAGTTCTTC
TRBV19	TRBD2	-	TRBJ2-4	CASSILKGGPAKNIQYF	TGTGCCAGTAGTATTTTAAAGGGAGGGCCAGCCAAAAACATTCAGTACTTC
TRBV9	-	few	TRBJ2-2	CASSVAGVTGELFF	TGTGCCAGCAGCGTAGCGGGAGTAACCGGGGAGCTGTTTTTT
TRBV13	TRBD1	-	TRBJ2-5	CASSLGQRQETQYF	TGTGCCAGCAGCCTGGGACAGAGACAAGAGACCCAGTACTTC
TRBV5-1	-	-	TRBJ1-1	CASSSSIQGGNTEAFF	TGCGCCAGCAGCTCTTCGATACAGGGCGGGAACACTGAAGCTTTCTTT
TRBV7-3	-	-	TRBJ2-2	CASSFDRYTGELFF	TGTGCCAGCAGCTTTGACAGATACACCGGGGAGCTGTTTTTT
TRBV5-4	TRBD1	-	TRBJ2-2	CASSGDRGRYTGELFF	TGTGCCAGCAGCGGCGACAGGGGGCGGTACACCGGGGAGCTGTTTTTT
TRBV2	TRBD2	-	TRBJ2-2	CASSPGGTNTGELFF	TGTGCCAGCAGCCCGGGGGGGACGAACACCGGGGAGCTGTTTTTT
TRBV5-1	-	few	TRBJ1-1	CASRGGLTEAFF	TGCGCCAGTAGGGGGGGTTTGACTGAAGCTTTCTTT
TRBV5-4	TRBD1	once	TRBJ2-2	CASSSAGTGFIGELFF	TGTGCCAGCAGTTCAGCCGGGACAGGGTTCATCGGGGAGCTGTTTTTT
TRBV2	-	-	TRBJ2-1	CASSESPRYEEPIYNEQFF	TGTGCCAGCAGTGAATCCCCTCGATATGAAGAGCCAATCTACAATGAGCAGTTCTTC
TRBV5-1	-	few	TRBJ1-1	CASSLAARSEAFF	TGCGCCAGCAGCTTGGCCGCGAGGAGCGAAGCTTTCTTT